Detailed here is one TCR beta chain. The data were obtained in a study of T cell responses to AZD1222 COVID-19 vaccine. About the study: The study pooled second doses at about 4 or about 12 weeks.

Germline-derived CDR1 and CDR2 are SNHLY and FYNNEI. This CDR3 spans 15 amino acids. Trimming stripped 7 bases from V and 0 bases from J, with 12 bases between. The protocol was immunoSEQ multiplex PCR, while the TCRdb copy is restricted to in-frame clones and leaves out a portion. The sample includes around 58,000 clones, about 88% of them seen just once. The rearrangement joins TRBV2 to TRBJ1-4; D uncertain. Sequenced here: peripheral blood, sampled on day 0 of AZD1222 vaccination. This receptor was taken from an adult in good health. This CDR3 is CASMRAPATNEKLFF. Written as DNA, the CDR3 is TGTGCCAGCATGAGGGCCCCTGCAACTAATGAAAAACTGTTTTTT.